The clone carrying this T cell receptor beta chain turned up a few times. Its antigen is undetermined. The CMV serostatus of this donor was not recorded. The PCR had 60 Vbeta and 13 Jbeta primers. This table comes from immunoSEQ multiplex PCR, and its TCRdb copy is limited to in-frame clones, with some not included. In the table there are roughly 140,000 clones, 70% to 75% of which are singletons. This entry is derived from a study of cytomegalovirus exposure and HLA in healthy donors. Germline values: CDR1 LNHDA, CDR2 SQIVND (reference sequence). V was clipped by 10 bases and J by 7 bases; unmatched bases: 11. The CDR3 covers 13 residues. Findings and limits, study-wide: The study designated around 150 TCR beta chains cytomegalovirus-associated.

Sequencing was carried out using PBMCs. The genes are TRBV19 and TRBJ1-2; 8 nucleotides align to TRBD1. This sequence was found in a human donor in good health. The CDR3 DNA sequence: TGTGCCACGACGACAGGGGTCTATTTTGGCTACACCTTC. The encoded protein is CATTTGVYFGYTF.